The 30 T cell receptor beta chains below come from one sample, sequenced in a study of T cell responses to AZD1222 COVID-19 vaccine (dated by TCRdb to the early 2020s). In the paper's terms, the time point label means: baseline before first vaccination. The protocol used for the library was the immunoSEQ multiplex PCR assay. TCRdb holds this immuneACCESS table with in-frame rearrangements only. Some clones are missing; in checked studies, unresolved V genes explain under half, and the rest has no known cause. The sample data list some 120,000 clones, and about 90% of these were observed just once. Jointly, the top ten make up around 8.7% of the sample. The sample consisted of peripheral blood, taken on day 0 of AZD1222 vaccination. These receptors came from an adult in good health.

This sequence joins TRBV7-9 and TRBJ1-2; the D gene is possibly TRBD1 (6 bases). Germline lookup yields CDR1 SEHNR and CDR2 FQNEAQ (reference sequence). The V gene lost 0 bases and the J gene lost 4 bases, with 18 bases spanning the gap. The CDR3 length is 17 residues. The CDR3 is CASSLARGGQRAYGYTF. The CDR3 coding sequence is TGTGCCAGCAGCTTAGCCCGAGGGGGGCAGCGCGCCTATGGCTACACCTTC.

The rearrangement links TRBV15 to TRBJ2-3, with 9 bases aligning to TRBD2. Germline V gene sequence: CDR1 LNHNV, CDR2 YYDKDF (reference sequence). The CDR3 consists of 14 residues. V shed 0 bases, J shed 9 bases, and the junction held 4 bases outside the gene matches. The CDR3 protein is CATSREGSGGTQYF. The CDR3 coding sequence is TGTGCCACCAGCAGAGAGGGTAGCGGGGGAACGCAGTATTTT.

The CDR3 sequence is CASRKLDNYGYTF. The CDR3 nucleotides read TGTGCCAGCAGGAAATTAGATAACTATGGCTACACCTTC. This sequence joins TRBV6-6 and TRBJ1-2; no definite D call. Germline CDR1 MNHNY, CDR2 SVGAGI (reference sequence). The CDR3 covers 13 residues. V was clipped by 6 bases and J by 1 base, with 9 bases between them.

This rearrangement joins TRBV5-6 to TRBJ2-3; 8 bases are a match to TRBD1. CDR1 and CDR2 from the germline V gene are SGHDT and YYEEEE. This CDR3 spans 16 amino acids. The J segment lost 3 bases and the V segment lost 3 bases, leaving 9 bases of the junction unmatched. In nucleotides, the CDR3 is TGTGCCAGCAGCTCCGACAGGGGCCCCCGTACAGATACGCAGTATTTT. The encoded protein is CASSSDRGPRTDTQYF.

The chain recombines TRBV6-1 with TRBJ1-3; unclear D gene. CDR3 length: 17 residues. CDR1 MNHNS and CDR2 SASEGT come from the germline V gene. The V end lost 2 bases, the J end lost 4 bases, and 18 bases lay between the germline ends. CDR3 coding DNA: TGTGCCAGCAGTGAACCCAGTATGGGCGGTGGGGGAAACACCATATATTTT. Protein: CASSEPSMGGGGNTIYF.

The chain joins TRBV7-2 to TRBJ2-7; 13 bases map to TRBD2. With 3 bases clipped from V and 9 bases from J, the junction kept 11 bases outside the gene matches. Germline V gene lookup returns CDR1 SGHTA and CDR2 FQGNSA. The CDR3 spans 16 residues. CDR3 bases: TGTGCCAGCAGCTTCCACGAGACTAGCGGGGGGCTCGGGCAGTACTTC. This translates into CASSFHETSGGLGQYF.

This clone was observed a handful of times. The chain carries TRBV28 and TRBJ2-1, with 7 bases matching TRBD1. CDR3 size: 15 residues. Germline CDR1 and CDR2: MDHEN and SYDVKM. The V and J ends lost 3 bases and 4 bases, in that order; junction bases with no gene match: 6. The CDR3 coding sequence is TGTGCCAGCAGTTTGGCAGGGGGAAATTACAATGAGCAGTTCTTC. It encodes CASSLAGGNYNEQFF. The complete variable domain, with remaining parts taken from reference TRBV28 and TRBJ2-1, reads DVKVTQSSRYLVKRTGEKVFLECVQDMDHENMFWYRQDPGLGLRLIYFSYDVKMKEKGDIPEGYSVSREKKERFSLILESASTNQTSMYLCASSLAGGNYNEQFFGPGTRLTVL.

The chain employs TRBV7-6 and TRBJ1-6; unclear D gene. The CDR3 sequence is 16 residues long. The ends were cut back, 5 bases at V and 0 bases at J, with 11 bases in the middle. CDR1 is SGHVS and CDR2 is FNYEAQ in the germline V gene. The CDR3 loop is CASSPRQSSYNSPLHF. The CDR3 DNA reads TGTGCCAGCAGCCCCAGGCAAAGCTCCTATAATTCACCCCTCCACTTT.

The chain links TRBV5-5 to TRBJ2-7, with 9 positions matching TRBD2. The CDR3 runs 16 residues. V lost 0 bases and J lost 3; bases outside the gene matches: 7. Germline CDR1 and CDR2: SGHKS and YYEKEE (reference sequence). The CDR3 loop reads CASSLVSSGGNYEQYF. The CDR3 DNA reads as TGTGCCAGCAGCTTGGTTTCCAGCGGGGGGAACTACGAGCAGTACTTC.

The J gene is TRBJ2-7, the V gene TRBV7-8, with TRBD1 identical over 10 bases. The ends lost 3 bases at V and 0 bases at J; junction bases unmatched: 2. This CDR3 has 15 residues. Germline loops: CDR1 SGHVS, CDR2 FQNEAQ. CDR3 region: CASSFWTGGSYEQYF. CDR3 bases: TGTGCCAGCAGCTTTTGGACAGGGGGCTCCTACGAGCAGTACTTC.

This clone appeared a few times. This sequence joins TRBV4-2 and TRBJ1-1, with TRBD1 matching 10 bases. The trim removed 3 bases at V and 1 base at J, leaving 5 bases unmatched. This CDR3 spans 16 amino acids. Germline CDR1 LGHNA, CDR2 YNFKEQ. For the CDR3, the DNA is TGTGCCAGCAGCCAGGGACAGGGGAGGTCGAACACTGAAGCTTTCTTT. This encodes CASSQGQGRSNTEAFF.

The gene calls are TRBV7-2 and TRBJ1-3; 7 bases line up with TRBD1. V lost 1 base and J lost 4; bases outside the gene matches: 10. There are 17 residues in the CDR3. From germline, CDR1 is SGHTA and CDR2 FQGNSA. DNA of the CDR3: TGTGCCAGCAGCTTAGGCCGACAGGGAAAAGGAGGAAACACCATATATTTT. Protein: CASSLGRQGKGGNTIYF.

This sequence joins TRBV27 and TRBJ2-1, with D possibly being TRBD1 (11 bases). V lost 6 bases, J lost 6 bases, and 30 bases lay in between. Germline lookup yields CDR1 MNHEY and CDR2 SMNVEV (reference sequence). This CDR3 has 19 residues. The CDR3 spells CASSLWTGGAGTSVNEQFF. CDR3 sequence (DNA): TGTGCCAGCAGCCTCTGGACAGGGGGCGCCGGGACTAGCGTCAATGAGCAGTTCTTC.

CDR3 sequence: CASSQRAPPGLARTDTQYF. The CDR3, as DNA: TGTGCCAGCAGCCAGAGAGCCCCTCCGGGACTAGCTCGCACAGATACGCAGTATTTT. The rearrangement uses TRBV4-2 and TRBJ2-3, with 9 bases fitting TRBD2. CDR3 length equals 19 residues. Germline V lookup: CDR1 LGHNA, CDR2 YNFKEQ. Germline trimming cut 3 bases from V and 1 base from J; bases unmatched to any gene: 14.

CDR3 sequence: CASSGPSGGTGELFF. CDR3 DNA: TGTGCCAGCAGTGGCCCTAGCGGGGGCACCGGGGAGCTGTTTTTT. The chain employs TRBV2 and TRBJ2-2; 10 bases fit TRBD2. The germline gives CDR1 SNHLY, CDR2 FYNNEI. The V gene end was trimmed by 4 bases and the J gene end by 4 bases; junction bases not matched to a gene: 3. This CDR3 has 15 residues.

The chain carries TRBV25-1 and TRBJ2-5; 7 nucleotides align to TRBD2. The V segment lost 2 bases and the J segment 5 bases; nucleotides outside the gene matches: 14. This CDR3 contains 17 residues. Germline CDR1 reads MGHDK; CDR2 reads SYGVNS. CDR3 in DNA: TGTGCCAGCAGTGAAAGGCGGTCGGCGGGAGTTAGGGAGACCCAGTACTTC. Its translation: CASSERRSAGVRETQYF.

As to this clone: The same CDR3 is also encoded by other DNA sequences in this sample. This rearrangement joins TRBV19 to TRBJ1-1; the match to TRBD1 covers 9 bases. The CDR3 extends over 13 amino acids. Germline V lookup: CDR1 LNHDA, CDR2 SQIVND (reference sequence). V shed 7 bases and J 4 bases; nucleotides not matched to a gene: 4. CDR3 DNA sequence: TGTGCCAGTACCCGACAGGGGGGCACTGAAGCTTTCTTT. As protein: CASTRQGGTEAFF.

The chain links TRBV7-2 to TRBJ1-5; D uncertain. The V end was cut by 1 base, the J end by 4 bases, with 8 bases between. CDR3 length equals 14 residues. Germline assignment: CDR1 SGHTA and CDR2 FQGNSA. The CDR3 here is CASSLVGFNQPQHF. In DNA form, the CDR3 reads TGTGCCAGCAGCTTAGTTGGGTTTAATCAGCCCCAGCATTTT.

The V gene is TRBV6-5, the J gene TRBJ1-2, with D tentatively TRBD1 (6 bases). Germline V gene sequence: CDR1 MNHEY, CDR2 SVGAGI. V gave up 6 bases and J gave up 5 bases, with 19 bases separating them. The CDR3 spans 15 residues. The CDR3 nucleotides are TGTGCCAGCAGACCAGCGGGGGCGGGAGATTATGGCTACACCTTC. This translates into CASRPAGAGDYGYTF.

V is TRBV6-2 or TRBV6-3 and J is TRBJ1-6, with D hard to call. From germline, CDR1 is MNHEY and CDR2 SVGEGT. The CDR3 length is 18 residues. Trimming pared 0 bases from V and 0 bases from J, leaving 12 bases between. The CDR3 spells CASSYSPAGSSYNSPLHF. CDR3 sequence (DNA): TGTGCCAGCAGTTACTCACCCGCGGGCAGCTCCTATAATTCACCCCTCCACTTT.

The chain recombines TRBV5-1 with TRBJ2-1; D perhaps matches TRBD1 (6 bases). CDR3 length: 17 amino acids. V lost 4 bases and J 8 bases, leaving 25 bases between the germline ends. Germline values: CDR1 SGHRS, CDR2 YFSETQ. CDR3 DNA sequence: TGCGCCAGCAGCCCCCCCGGGACATCGGCTGTGGGGGATGAGCAGTTCTTC. As protein: CASSPPGTSAVGDEQFF.

This rearrangement joins TRBV5-1 to TRBJ1-3, with D maybe TRBD1 (5 bases). V lost 4 bases, J lost 4 bases, and 15 bases lay in between. The CDR3 is made up of 15 amino acids. The germline V gene encodes CDR1 SGHRS and CDR2 YFSETQ. The CDR3 coding sequence is TGCGCCAGCAGCGTGCAGGGTTCGCGGGGAAACACCATATATTTT. Protein product: CASSVQGSRGNTIYF.

This clone came up a few times. This chain links TRBV7-2 with TRBJ1-2, with 10 bases lining up with TRBD1. Trimming cost V 4 bases and J 4 bases; bases outside gene matches: 12. The germline V gene encodes CDR1 SGHTA and CDR2 FQGNSA. This CDR3 contains 17 residues. The CDR3 is CASSSRGTGAGSYGYTF. The CDR3 DNA follows: TGTGCCAGCAGCTCTCGAGGGACAGGGGCCGGTTCCTATGGCTACACCTTC.

In its sample, this clone was seen once. J is TRBJ1-1 and V is TRBV6-2 or TRBV6-3, with 7 bases fitting TRBD1. The CDR3 contains 14 residues. Germline CDR1 is MNHEY and CDR2 is SVGEGT. The junction had 9 bases not matched to a gene; V was cut back by 6 bases and J by 5 bases. The DNA for the CDR3 is TGTGCCAGCAGCTTAGCAGGGGGAGTGACTGAAGCTTTCTTT. Translation gives CASSLAGGVTEAFF.

The chain joins TRBV4-2 to TRBJ1-1; D unclear. The CDR3 length is 14 residues. The germline V gene has CDR1 LGHNA and CDR2 YNFKEQ. V lost 1 base and J lost 0, with 6 bases in between. The CDR3 region is CASSQVPVNTEAFF. The CDR3 nucleotides are TGTGCCAGCAGCCAAGTTCCTGTGAACACTGAAGCTTTCTTT.

This clone was detected only a few times. J is TRBJ1-3 and V is TRBV27, with a weak D call TRBD1 (5 bases). CDR3 size: 15 residues. V shed 5 bases and J shed 2 bases, with 13 bases lying between them. The germline gives CDR1 MNHEY, CDR2 SMNVEV (reference sequence). The CDR3 coding sequence is TGTGCCAGCAGTCCGACGCGGGGCCCTGGAAACACCATATATTTT. The encoded protein is CASSPTRGPGNTIYF.

The genes are TRBV30 and TRBJ1-6; 8 positions match TRBD1. CDR3 size: 13 residues. Per the germline V gene, CDR1 is GTSNPN and CDR2 is SVGIG (reference sequence). With V trimmed by 4 bases and J by 5 bases, 1 base remained unmatched. CDR3 protein: CAWTGGHNSPLHF. CDR3 bases: TGTGCCTGGACAGGGGGCCATAATTCACCCCTCCACTTT.

The genes are TRBV27 and TRBJ1-1, with D perhaps matching TRBD1 (5 bases). The CDR3 is 13 residues long. Looked up from germline, CDR1 is MNHEY and CDR2 is SMNVEV (reference sequence). V was pared by 2 bases and J by 5 bases, with 9 bases between. DNA for the CDR3: TGTGCCAGCAGTTTAGAAGGGGCGACTGAAGCTTTCTTT. Encoded protein: CASSLEGATEAFF.

This clone was counted once. The chain carries TRBV28 and TRBJ1-2; 8 bases agree with TRBD1. This CDR3 has 17 residues. The germline V gene has CDR1 MDHEN and CDR2 SYDVKM. V shed 3 bases and J 6 bases; nucleotides not matched to a gene: 15. CDR3: CASSFPGGGGLVDGYTF. Here the CDR3 DNA reads TGTGCCAGCAGTTTCCCAGGGGGCGGAGGGTTAGTCGATGGCTACACCTTC.

The chain has TRBV11-2 and TRBJ2-7; D may correspond to TRBD1 or TRBD2 (5 bases each). Germline V gene lookup returns CDR1 SGHAT and CDR2 FQNNGV. Trimming left V 4 bases short and J 3 bases short, with 13 bases between. CDR3 length: 14 residues. The CDR3 loop reads CASSSGTERYEQYF. The CDR3 region has the DNA TGTGCCAGCAGCTCCGGGACGGAGCGCTACGAGCAGTACTTC.